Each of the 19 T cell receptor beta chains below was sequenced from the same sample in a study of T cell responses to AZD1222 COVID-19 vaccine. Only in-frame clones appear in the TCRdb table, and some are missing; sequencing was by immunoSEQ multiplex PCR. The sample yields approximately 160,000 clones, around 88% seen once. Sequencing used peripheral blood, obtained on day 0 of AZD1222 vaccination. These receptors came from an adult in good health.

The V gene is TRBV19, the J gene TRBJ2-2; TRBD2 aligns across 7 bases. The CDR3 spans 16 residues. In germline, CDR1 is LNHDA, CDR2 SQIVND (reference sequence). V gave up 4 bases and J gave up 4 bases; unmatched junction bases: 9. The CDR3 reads CASSRGPGLTTGELFF. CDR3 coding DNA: TGTGCCAGTAGTAGGGGCCCGGGACTAACCACCGGGGAGCTGTTTTTT.

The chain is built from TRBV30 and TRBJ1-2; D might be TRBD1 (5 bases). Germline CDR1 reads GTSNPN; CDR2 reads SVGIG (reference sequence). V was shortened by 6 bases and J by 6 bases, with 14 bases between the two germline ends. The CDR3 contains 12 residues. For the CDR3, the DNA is TGTGCCTGCCGGGGCACCCGAGATGGCTACACCTTC. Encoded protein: CACRGTRDGYTF.

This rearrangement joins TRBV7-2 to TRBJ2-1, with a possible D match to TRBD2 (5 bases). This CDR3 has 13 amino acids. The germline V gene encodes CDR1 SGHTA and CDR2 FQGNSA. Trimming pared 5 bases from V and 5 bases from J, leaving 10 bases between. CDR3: CASSLGLDNEQFF. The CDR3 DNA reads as TGTGCCAGCAGCCTTGGACTGGACAATGAGCAGTTCTTC. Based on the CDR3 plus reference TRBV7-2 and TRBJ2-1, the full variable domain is GAGVSQSPSNKVTEKGKDVELRCDPISGHTALYWYRQSLGQGLEFLIYFQGNSAPDKSGLPSDRFSAERTGGSVSTLTIQRTQQEDSAVYLCASSLGLDNEQFFGPGTRLTVL.

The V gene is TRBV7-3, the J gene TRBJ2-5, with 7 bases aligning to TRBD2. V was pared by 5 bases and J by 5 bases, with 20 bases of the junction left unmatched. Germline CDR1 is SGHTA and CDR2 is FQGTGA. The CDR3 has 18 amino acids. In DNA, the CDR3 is TGTGCCAGCAGCCCTTCGGGGGAGGGAGGATTAGTGAAGGAGACCCAGTACTTC. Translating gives CASSPSGEGGLVKETQYF.

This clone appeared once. The CDR3 DNA follows: TGTGCCATCAGTGACGGACATCACACCGGGGAGCTGTTTTTT. Its translation is CAISDGHHTGELFF. The V call is TRBV10-3, the J call TRBJ2-2; TRBD1 is a possible D gene (5 bases). Germline loops: CDR1 ENHRY, CDR2 SYGVKD. V lost 3 bases and J 3 bases, leaving 8 bases between the germline ends. The CDR3 totals 14 residues.

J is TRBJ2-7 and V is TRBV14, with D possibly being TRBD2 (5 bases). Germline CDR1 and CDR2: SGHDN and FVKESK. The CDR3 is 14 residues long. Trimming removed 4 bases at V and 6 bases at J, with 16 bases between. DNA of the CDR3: TGTGCCAGCAGCCCCACCCGGGCTGGAGGCGAGCAGTACTTC. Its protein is CASSPTRAGGEQYF.

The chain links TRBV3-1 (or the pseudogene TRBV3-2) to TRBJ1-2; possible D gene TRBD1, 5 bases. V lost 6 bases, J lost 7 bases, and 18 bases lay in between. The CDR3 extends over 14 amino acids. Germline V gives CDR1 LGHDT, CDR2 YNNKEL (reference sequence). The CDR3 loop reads CASSYTLGAGGYTF. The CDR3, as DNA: TGTGCCAGCAGTTATACCCTAGGGGCGGGTGGCTACACCTTC.

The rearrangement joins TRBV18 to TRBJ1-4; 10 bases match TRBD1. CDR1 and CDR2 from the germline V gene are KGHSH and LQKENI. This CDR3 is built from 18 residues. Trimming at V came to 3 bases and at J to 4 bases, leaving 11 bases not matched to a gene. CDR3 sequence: CASSPRPGQGLGNEKLFF. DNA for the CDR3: TGTGCCAGCTCACCTAGACCGGGACAGGGGCTCGGTAATGAAAAACTGTTTTTT.

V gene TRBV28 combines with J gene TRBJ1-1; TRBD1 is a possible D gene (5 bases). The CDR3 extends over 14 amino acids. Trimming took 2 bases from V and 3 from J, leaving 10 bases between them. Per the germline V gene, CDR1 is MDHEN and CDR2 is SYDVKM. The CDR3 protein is CASSLAGKDTEAFF. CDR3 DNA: TGTGCCAGCAGTTTAGCAGGGAAGGACACTGAAGCTTTCTTT.

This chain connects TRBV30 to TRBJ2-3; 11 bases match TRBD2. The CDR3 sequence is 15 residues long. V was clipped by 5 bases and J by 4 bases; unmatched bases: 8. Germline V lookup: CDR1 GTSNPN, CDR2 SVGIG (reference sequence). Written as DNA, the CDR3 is TGTGCCTGGGGAACCGGGACTAGCGGTTCAGATACGCAGTATTTT. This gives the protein CAWGTGTSGSDTQYF.

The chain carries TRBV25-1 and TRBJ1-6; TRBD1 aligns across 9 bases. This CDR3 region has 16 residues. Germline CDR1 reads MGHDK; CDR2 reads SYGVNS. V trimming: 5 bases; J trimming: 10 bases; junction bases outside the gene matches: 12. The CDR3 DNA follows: TGTGCCAGCAGTCGACCTGAAGGACAGGGGTCCTCACCCCTCCACTTT. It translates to CASSRPEGQGSSPLHF.

For the CDR3, the DNA is TGTGCCAGCAGGGATTTAGTAGGCGGGGAGCTGTTTTTT. Residues: CASRDLVGGELFF. The chain employs TRBV6-5 and TRBJ2-2; D is ambiguous. The CDR3 runs to 13 residues. Germline CDR1 and CDR2: MNHEY and SVGAGI. V was pared by 6 bases and J by 7 bases, with 12 bases between.

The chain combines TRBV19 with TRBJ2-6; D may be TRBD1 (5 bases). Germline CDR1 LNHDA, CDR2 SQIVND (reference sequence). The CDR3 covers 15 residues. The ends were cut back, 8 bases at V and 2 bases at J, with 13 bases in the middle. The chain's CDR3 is CASAAPGTGANVLTF. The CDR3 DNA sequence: TGTGCCAGTGCTGCTCCAGGGACTGGGGCCAACGTCCTGACTTTC.

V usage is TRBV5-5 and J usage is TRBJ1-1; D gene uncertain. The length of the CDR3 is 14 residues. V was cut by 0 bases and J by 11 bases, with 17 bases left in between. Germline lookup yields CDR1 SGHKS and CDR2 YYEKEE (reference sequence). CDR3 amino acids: CASSLGWSSWEAFF. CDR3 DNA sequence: TGTGCCAGCAGCTTGGGTTGGTCTAGTTGGGAGGCTTTCTTT.

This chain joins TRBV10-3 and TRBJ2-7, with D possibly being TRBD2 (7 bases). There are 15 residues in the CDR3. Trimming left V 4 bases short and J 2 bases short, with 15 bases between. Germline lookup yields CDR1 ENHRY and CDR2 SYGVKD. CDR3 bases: TGTGCCATCAGTGCAGGACAGCGGGGCCCCTACGAGCAGTACTTC. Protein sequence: CAISAGQRGPYEQYF.

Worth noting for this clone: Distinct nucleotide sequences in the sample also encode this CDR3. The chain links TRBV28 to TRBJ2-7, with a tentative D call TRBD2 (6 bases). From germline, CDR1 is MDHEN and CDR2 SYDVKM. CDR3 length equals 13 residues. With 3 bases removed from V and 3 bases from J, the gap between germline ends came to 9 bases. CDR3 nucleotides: TGTGCCAGCAGTTTGGGGACTTACTACGAGCAGTACTTC. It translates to CASSLGTYYEQYF.

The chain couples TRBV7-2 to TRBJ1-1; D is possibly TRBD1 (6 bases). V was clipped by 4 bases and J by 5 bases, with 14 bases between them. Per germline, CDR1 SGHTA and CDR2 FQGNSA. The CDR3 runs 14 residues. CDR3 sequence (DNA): TGTGCCAGCAGCTCCCAAAGGGGGGGGACTGAAGCTTTCTTT. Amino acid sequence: CASSSQRGGTEAFF.

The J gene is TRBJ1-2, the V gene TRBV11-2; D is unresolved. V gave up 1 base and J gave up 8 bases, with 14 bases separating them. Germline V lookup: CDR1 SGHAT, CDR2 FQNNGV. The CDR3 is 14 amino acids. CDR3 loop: CASSLASGAEGYTF. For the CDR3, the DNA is TGTGCCAGCAGCTTAGCTTCGGGTGCGGAGGGCTACACCTTC.

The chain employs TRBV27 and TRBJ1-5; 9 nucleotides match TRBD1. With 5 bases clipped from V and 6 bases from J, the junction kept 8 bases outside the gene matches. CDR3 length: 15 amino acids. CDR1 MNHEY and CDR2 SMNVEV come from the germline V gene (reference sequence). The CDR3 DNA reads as TGTGCCAGCAGTCCAGGACAGGGGTGGGGTCAGCCCCAGCATTTT. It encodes CASSPGQGWGQPQHF.